This entry is about one T cell receptor beta chain. The antigen remains undetermined. The sample originates from a study of T-cell memory formation after mild COVID-19. Overall study findings and caveats: Clones which contracted sat mainly in CM and EM if CD4+, and in EMRA if CD8+. For second-wave clones that peaked at day 37, SARS-CoV-2 specificity went unverified. While clones contracting from day 15 to 85 were balanced between CD4 and CD8, later expanders leaned CD4+.

A 5'RACE reaction primed in the constant segment made cDNA libraries of TCR alpha and TCR beta, and these carried sample barcodes and UMIs. TCRdb re-called the 5' RACE reads with MiXCR, one entry per CDR3 protein. Here the sample spans about 390,000 distinct CDR3 sequences, roughly 15% being singletons. The CDR3 runs to 13 residues. Germline V gene sequence: CDR1 MNHEY, CDR2 SVGAGI. The V gene lost 10 bases and the J gene lost 6 bases, with 17 bases spanning the gap. The sample taken for sequencing was PBMCs or a T cell subset sorted from them (not recorded which). V is TRBV6-5 and J is TRBJ2-3; TRBD1 is a possible D gene (5 bases). The receptor's source is a man between 18 and 29 years old who had mild COVID-19 (a few samples of this study predate the infection). Cell type and time point are not known. The CDR3 spells CATIKGPMDTQYF. As DNA, the CDR3 is TGTGCCACCATTAAGGGGCCCATGGATACGCAGTATTTT.